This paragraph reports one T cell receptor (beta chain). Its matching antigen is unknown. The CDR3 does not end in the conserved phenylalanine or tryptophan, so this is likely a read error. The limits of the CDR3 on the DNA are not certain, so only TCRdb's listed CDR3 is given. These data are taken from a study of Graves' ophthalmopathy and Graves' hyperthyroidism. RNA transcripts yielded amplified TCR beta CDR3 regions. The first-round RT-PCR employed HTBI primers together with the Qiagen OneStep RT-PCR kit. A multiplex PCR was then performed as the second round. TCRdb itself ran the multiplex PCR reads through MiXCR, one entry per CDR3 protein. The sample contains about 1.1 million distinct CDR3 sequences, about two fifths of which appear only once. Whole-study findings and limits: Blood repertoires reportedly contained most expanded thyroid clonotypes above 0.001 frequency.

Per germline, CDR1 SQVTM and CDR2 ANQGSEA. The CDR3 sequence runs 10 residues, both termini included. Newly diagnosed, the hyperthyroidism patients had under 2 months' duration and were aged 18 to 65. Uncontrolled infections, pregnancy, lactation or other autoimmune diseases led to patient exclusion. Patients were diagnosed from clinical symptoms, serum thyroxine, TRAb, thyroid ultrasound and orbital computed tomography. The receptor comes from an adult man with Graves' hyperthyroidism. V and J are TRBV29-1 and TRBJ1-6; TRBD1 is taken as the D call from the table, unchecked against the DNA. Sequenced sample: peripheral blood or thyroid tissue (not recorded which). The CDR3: CSVEGTGETP.